This record covers a single T cell receptor (beta chain). Its antigen remains undetermined. Per-nucleotide qualities are absent, and no much larger clonotype sits a single base away. The trial excluded patients who had a history of autoimmune disease or were on systemic immunosuppression. Peripheral blood for TCR sequencing was collected from all dose cohorts at baseline, on cycle 4 day 1, and on cycle 7 day 1. The samples were taken from a phase I, first-in-human, multicenter, open-label dose-escalation trial of ivuxolimab. Adults with locally advanced or metastatic head and neck squamous cell, hepatocellular, melanoma or renal cell carcinoma were enrolled in the trial. Before TCR sequencing, CD4+ T cells and CD8+ T cells from peripheral blood were sorted into separate populations. Genomic DNA was isolated from the sorted cells so that the TCRbeta CDR3 region could be sequenced. The immunoSEQ Assay was used to sequence the TCRbeta CDR3 regions. The immuneACCESS repertoire file appears here via TCRdb, limited to in-frame rearrangements. These files lack a portion of the clones; in checked studies, under half of the deficit traces to unresolved V genes, and the cause of the others is not known. This sample comprises under 95,000 clones, more than 75% of them detected only once. The leading ten clones occupy 15% to 20% of the sample.

The data were obtained in a study of OX40 agonist ivuxolimab in advanced cancers. In terms of the full investigation: Ivuxolimab was a fully human IgG2 agonistic monoclonal antibody targeting the costimulatory receptor OX40 (CD134). Intravenous ivuxolimab was administered to patients every 2 weeks at six dose levels: 0.01, 0.1, 0.3, 1.5, 3 and 10 mg/kg. Of the approximately 54 dose-escalation patients, hepatocellular carcinoma was present in roughly 19, melanoma in roughly 15, renal cell carcinoma in 9 and head and neck cancer in 9. In the dose-escalation cohort, 70% to 85% of patients were male, and the mean age was roughly 60 years, with a range of 23 to 79. Patients were allowed to have had prior anti-PD-1, anti-PD-L1 or anti-CTLA-4 therapy, and more than 35% of the dose-escalation patients had been treated with checkpoint inhibitors. Partial responses were achieved by three dose-escalation patients, of whom one had hepatocellular carcinoma and two had cutaneous melanoma. Peripheral TCRbeta sequencing was intended to test whether TCR sequence diversity was altered and clonal T-cell expansion was caused by ivuxolimab. The paper describes the monotherapy dose-escalation part (N of about 52 patients) of the phase I trial of ivuxolimab.

Taken from the germline V gene, the CDR1 and CDR2 loops are SQVTM and ANQGSEA. Clipping removes 3 bases from V and 3 bases from J, with 2 as the unmatched junction base count. The CDR3 starts with the cysteine, ends with the phenylalanine, and has 14 residues. The entry retains the CDR3 DNA only, 42 bases that are in frame from base 1. Broad study findings and their caveats: In partial responders in the 0.1-3.0 mg/kg groups, normalized peripheral clonal expansion was found to be among the lowest, especially among CD8+ T cells. Low levels of normalized T-cell clonal expansion were also seen in some patients who did not respond. At doses of 0.1 to 3.0 mg/kg, clonal expansion of both CD4+ and CD8+ T cells in blood was seen between baseline and week 6. After ivuxolimab, more expanded clones were found on average in CD8+ T cells than in CD4+ T cells. The antigen specificity of the clonally expanded peripheral T cells was not determined.

This chain is built from TRBV29-1 and TRBJ2-1, with TRBD2 identical over 10 junction bases. The receptor comes from an adult with an advanced solid tumor such as melanoma, head and neck, liver or kidney cancer. Specimen: CD4+ or CD8+ T cells sorted from blood, collected in a trial of the OX40 agonist ivuxolimab. The CDR3 protein: CSVDPSGSYNEQFF. The DNA sequence is TGCAGCGTTGACCCTAGCGGGAGCTACAATGAGCAGTTCTTC.